The TCR beta chain under discussion was sequenced for a study of CD8+ T cells in alopecia areata. Germline CDR1 MGHRA, CDR2 YSYEKL. V was cut by 1 base and J by 3 bases, with 7 bases left in between. This CDR3 has 13 amino acids. Once RNA had been extracted, it was reverse transcribed into cDNA to act as the sequencing template. Generated by immunoSEQ multiplex PCR, the TCRdb table keeps only in-frame clones and is missing some. The sample carries over 120,000 clones, less than 70% recorded once. Treatment specified: oral pan-JAK inhibitor, 5-10 mg twice daily. The chain combines TRBV4-1 with TRBJ2-7; D gene uncertain. The starting material was CD8+ T cells sorted from blood, obtained at week 4, from a patient treated with tofacitinib. This clonotype was obtained from a human donor with alopecia areata. For the CDR3, the DNA is TGCGCCAGCAGCCAAGCTTCTCACTACGAGCAGTACTTC. Its translation is CASSQASHYEQYF.